Detailed here is one T cell receptor (beta chain). The antigen remains undetermined. This specimen belongs to a study of shared clonotypes between healthy human individuals. As for the study in general: Donor ages ranged 18 to 49 years: two women, a few men.

Execution of the assay was at deep level. The repertoire was sequenced with immunoSEQ multiplex PCR; TCRdb's copy has only in-frame clones and lacks some. Here the sample spans roughly 2.5 million clones, roughly nine tenths being singletons. The study's findings and limits: A handful of donors shared approximately 5% of their naive CD4 clonotypes.

From CD4+ cells came CD45RA+ naive and CD45RA-negative memory subsets. The CDR3 is made up of 15 amino acids. V lost 3 bases, J lost 9 bases, and 12 bases stayed unmatched. Germline assignment: CDR1 SNHLY and CDR2 FYNNEI. The chain combines TRBV2 with TRBJ2-7, with 9 bases fitting TRBD1. Sequencing input: naive CD4+ T cells sorted from blood. Documented subset: CD45RA+ positively selected. The receptor's source is a man aged 18 to 30 in good health. The CDR3 sequence is CASSETGQGTLGQYF. In DNA form, the CDR3 reads TGTGCCAGCAGTGAGACCGGACAGGGGACCCTCGGGCAGTACTTC.